The sequence of this T cell receptor beta chain was determined in a study of T cell responses to AZD1222 COVID-19 vaccine. Points from the study as a whole: After the peak T cell response, and only then, were repertoires sampled. Nearly half of spike-specific TCRs reportedly go after variant regions that carry no mutations. The study found Spike-specific TCR breadth and depth rose after two AZD1222 doses.

The CDR3 contains 17 residues. V shed 1 base, J shed 0 bases, and the junction held 3 bases outside the gene matches. Germline loops: CDR1 LGHNA, CDR2 YNFKEQ. The repertoire was sequenced with immunoSEQ multiplex PCR; TCRdb's copy has only in-frame clones and lacks some. The table lists around 94,000 clones, 70% to 90% of them singletons, with 15% to 20% in the top ten. Comments on this clone: Its antigen remains unknown.

This clonotype originated in an adult in good health. Material: peripheral blood, obtained on day 0 of AZD1222 vaccination. The chain has TRBV4-2 and TRBJ2-5; TRBD2 matches 12 bases. Written as DNA, the CDR3 is TGTGCCAGCAGCCAAGGGCTAGCGGGGGGGAACCAAGAGACCCAGTACTTC. Translation: CASSQGLAGGNQETQYF.